The 16 T cell receptor beta chains below were found in one sample sequenced in a study of T-cell reconstitution after alpha-beta-depleted transplantation in children listed by TCRdb under 2016. The treatment or condition label here, explained by the study, means: allogeneic hematopoietic cell transplantation with graft depleted of TCRalphabeta T cells and CD19 B cells. Library preparation used PCR. The data were produced on an Illumina HiSeq 2500. Molecular barcoding was employed in the preparation of TCR libraries, with unique molecular identifiers being used to normalize TCRbeta repertoire quantification. TCRdb reworked the public reads: Q25 trimming with fastp, MiXCR clone assembly, productive beta chains retained. Rows merge per CDR3 protein into single entries with the most common DNA and genes. The sample table holds 150,000 to 250,000 distinct CDR3 sequences, of which 6.3% were seen once. 4.5% of the sample is in the top ten clones.

The sequencing used PBMCs, collected before TCRalphabeta/CD19-depleted stem cell transplant. The receptors were sampled from a girl under two years old with combined immunodeficiency, due to receive a stem cell transplant.

This clonotype was picked up a small number of times. V gene TRBV7-2 combines with J gene TRBJ2-3; D gene ambiguous. From germline, CDR1 is SGHTA and CDR2 FQGNSA. The CDR3 loop spans 13 amino acids. V was trimmed by 2 bases and J by 4 bases, leaving 7 bases between them. CDR3 sequence: CASSLFAADTQYF. The CDR3, as DNA: TGTGCCAGCAGCTTATTTGCCGCAGATACGCAGTATTTT.

This clonotype was seen repeatedly, ten times or more. The chain links TRBV12-3 or TRBV12-4 to TRBJ2-1; no firm D call. V was clipped by 5 bases and J by 6 bases, with 8 bases between them. The CDR3 is made up of 12 amino acids. DNA of the CDR3: TGTGCCAGCAGTCAACTGGGCAATGAGCAGTTCTTC. Protein product: CASSQLGNEQFF.

This clonotype was counted at least ten times. The chain recombines TRBV2 with TRBJ2-4; D unresolved. V gave up 2 bases and J gave up 10 bases, with 9 bases separating them. The CDR3 spans 12 residues. The germline V gene encodes CDR1 SNHLY and CDR2 FYNNEI. This CDR3 reads CASSELRPIQYF. CDR3 DNA sequence: TGTGCCAGCAGTGAACTGAGACCTATTCAGTACTTC.

This clonotype was counted at least ten times. The J gene is TRBJ2-7, the V gene TRBV7-4; 11 bases are shared with TRBD1. The CDR3 consists of 16 residues. CDR1 is SGHVT and CDR2 is SQSDAQ in the germline V gene. J gave up 2 bases and V 0 bases, and 3 bases lay outside the gene matches. The CDR3 loop reads CASSLADRGPPYEQYF. Here the CDR3 DNA reads TGTGCCAGCAGCTTAGCGGACAGGGGGCCCCCCTACGAGCAGTACTTC.

The sample holds many counts of this clonotype. The genes are TRBV6-2 or TRBV6-3 and TRBJ2-3, with 11 bases identical to TRBD2. Germline loops: CDR1 MNHEY, CDR2 SVGEGT. This CDR3 is built from 18 residues. Unmatched junction bases numbered 13, after V lost 5 bases and J lost 3 bases. The CDR3 DNA follows: TGTGCCAGCAGTCTTAGCGGGGGGGCCTTTATATTGACAGATACGCAGTATTTT. This codes for CASSLSGGAFILTDTQYF.

This clonotype was counted at least ten times. The genes are TRBV4-1 and TRBJ1-4; D perhaps matches TRBD1 (5 bases). V was cut by 6 bases and J by 2 bases, with 22 bases left in between. Per the germline V gene, CDR1 is MGHRA and CDR2 is YSYEKL. The CDR3 has 18 residues. The CDR3 bases are TGCGCCAGCAGGAGGAATGGGGACGGATCCGGTACTAATGAAAAACTGTTTTTT. Translating gives CASRRNGDGSGTNEKLFF.

The CDR3 is CARNPVGTSGGGDEQFF. The CDR3 region has the DNA TGTGCCAGAAATCCGGTGGGGACTAGCGGGGGAGGCGATGAGCAGTTCTTC. V gene TRBV2 combines with J gene TRBJ2-1; 14 positions match TRBD2. After removal of 9 bases from V and 8 bases from J, the junction contained 15 bases not matched to a gene. Germline V lookup: CDR1 SNHLY, CDR2 FYNNEI. This CDR3 is 17 amino acids long.

The genes are TRBV6-2 or TRBV6-3 and TRBJ2-1, with D perhaps TRBD2 (6 bases). V lost 5 bases and J lost 0, with 20 bases in between. Germline CDR1 and CDR2: MNHEY and SVGEGT. The CDR3 length is 18 residues. The CDR3 reads CASSRKHLARYSYNEQFF. The CDR3 DNA sequence: TGTGCCAGCAGTCGCAAACACCTAGCGCGCTACTCCTACAATGAGCAGTTCTTC.

This clonotype was seen a single time. The V call is TRBV7-9, the J call TRBJ2-7; 10 bases are a match to TRBD2. V dropped 10 bases and J dropped 6; count of bases not matched to a gene: 9. Germline CDR1 SEHNR, CDR2 FQNEAQ (reference sequence). This CDR3 is 13 amino acids long. The DNA for the CDR3 is TGTGCCAACAGAGCGGGAGGGCCAGGCGAGCAGTACTTC. It yields the protein CANRAGGPGEQYF.

The table lists this clonotype with many counts. The chain employs TRBV2 and TRBJ2-7, with D uncertain. Germline-derived CDR1 and CDR2 are SNHLY and FYNNEI. This CDR3 spans 12 amino acids. The V end was cut by 5 bases, the J end by 5 bases, with 10 bases between. The CDR3 loop reads CASSQLAHEQYF. CDR3 sequence (DNA): TGTGCCAGCAGTCAACTTGCTCACGAGCAGTACTTC.

This clonotype was seen at least ten times. V and J are TRBV29-1 and TRBJ2-7; the D gene could be TRBD1 or TRBD2 (5 bases each). The germline gives CDR1 SQVTM, CDR2 ANQGSEA. The CDR3 is 13 residues long. Trimming left V 2 bases short and J 3 bases short, with 11 bases between. In DNA, the CDR3 is TGCAGCGTTGAAACCGGGACGGGCTACGAGCAGTACTTC. Its protein is CSVETGTGYEQYF.

This clonotype was seen more than once but under ten times. The genes are TRBV19 and TRBJ2-6; D unresolved. Trimming cost V 7 bases and J 1 base, with 11 bases left between them. This CDR3 has 15 amino acids. CDR1 is LNHDA, CDR2 SQIVND, per germline (reference sequence). CDR3 bases: TGTGCCAGTACTCAACAGAATTCTGGGGCCAACGTCCTGACTTTC. Its translation: CASTQQNSGANVLTF.

This clonotype was detected ten times or more. V gene TRBV12-3 or TRBV12-4 combines with J gene TRBJ2-1; possible D gene TRBD1, 6 bases. Trimming took off 5 bases at V and 8 bases at J, with 13 bases between the two ends. This CDR3 has 13 residues. For the CDR3, the DNA is TGTGCCAGCAGTCCCTGGACAGCTTATGAGCAGTTCTTC. It is translated as CASSPWTAYEQFF.

Ten or more counts support this clonotype. V is TRBV4-3 and J is TRBJ1-1; possibly TRBD1 for D (6 bases). The CDR3 covers 15 residues. Germline CDR1 and CDR2: LGHNA and YSLEER. Trimming shortened V by 1 base and J by 0 bases, and 9 bases separated the two germline ends. CDR3 sequence (DNA): TGCGCCAGCAGCCAAGTGGGGGCCATGAACACTGAAGCTTTCTTT. As protein: CASSQVGAMNTEAFF.

This clonotype was counted many times. J is TRBJ1-1 and V is TRBV6-6, with D possibly matching TRBD1 (5 bases). Per the germline V gene, CDR1 is MNHNY and CDR2 is SVGAGI (reference sequence). V lost 5 bases to trimming and J lost 3 bases, with 13 bases between them. The CDR3 spans 14 residues. The CDR3 sequence: CASSPHTGHTEAFF. The CDR3 DNA sequence: TGTGCCAGCAGTCCTCACACAGGCCACACTGAAGCTTTCTTT.

The table lists this clonotype with many counts. This chain uses TRBV3-1 with TRBJ2-7, with D possibly matching TRBD1 (5 bases). V shed 0 bases and J shed 2 bases, with 8 bases lying between them. The CDR3 has 14 residues. Germline V gene data show CDR1 as LGHDT and CDR2 as YNNKEL (reference sequence). This chain's CDR3 is CASSQDWGPYEQYF. CDR3 DNA sequence: TGTGCCAGCAGCCAAGATTGGGGCCCCTACGAGCAGTACTTC.